Each of the 28 T cell receptor beta chains below was sequenced from the same sample in a study of cytomegalovirus exposure and HLA in healthy donors. With 60 Vbeta and 13 Jbeta primers, the PCR was carried out. Some clones are missing from TCRdb's copy, which holds only in-frame ones; the method was immunoSEQ multiplex PCR. In the table there are about 170,000 clones, less than 80% of which are singletons. The sequenced sample consisted of PBMCs. The receptors here all came from a man aged 35 to 55 in good health and CMV-seronegative.

The chain joins TRBV4-2 to TRBJ1-5, with D possibly being TRBD1 (6 bases). The CDR3 runs to 15 residues. Germline V lookup: CDR1 LGHNA, CDR2 YNFKEQ. V lost 3 bases, J lost 3 bases, and 12 bases lay in between. The CDR3 bases are TGTGCCAGCAGCCAGACCACAGGGTACAATCAGCCCCAGCATTTT. Its protein is CASSQTTGYNQPQHF.

The CDR3: CASSLATGGFYEQYF. The CDR3 DNA is TGTGCCAGCAGCTTAGCAACGGGAGGCTTCTACGAGCAGTACTTC. V usage is TRBV7-6 and J usage is TRBJ2-7; 7 bases line up with TRBD2. V was pared by 0 bases and J by 3 bases, with 5 bases of the junction left unmatched. The germline V gene encodes CDR1 SGHVS and CDR2 FNYEAQ. CDR3 size: 15 residues.

The rearrangement uses TRBV2 and TRBJ2-2; D may be TRBD2 (6 bases). CDR3 length: 12 amino acids. Germline V CDR1 and CDR2: SNHLY, FYNNEI. Between the trimmed V and J ends, which lost 6 bases and 6 bases, there was a span of 8 bases. The DNA for the CDR3 is TGTGCCAGCAGACTAGCACCCGGGGAGCTGTTTTTT. This sequence encodes CASRLAPGELFF.

The chain couples TRBV6-4 to TRBJ2-1; D is undetermined. Trimming left V 2 bases short and J 11 bases short, with 7 bases between. CDR1 and CDR2 (germline): MRHNA, SNTAGT. The CDR3 is 11 amino acids. CDR3 sequence: CASSDGGQQFF. The CDR3 region has the DNA TGTGCCAGCAGTGACGGCGGCCAGCAGTTCTTC.

This rearrangement joins TRBV5-1 to TRBJ1-3, with D uncertain. The V and J ends lost 1 base and 4 bases respectively, with 3 bases between them. The CDR3 has 12 residues. Germline-derived CDR1 and CDR2 are SGHRS and YFSETQ. The CDR3 here is CASSLLGNTIYF. CDR3 bases: TGCGCCAGCAGCTTGTTAGGAAACACCATATATTTT.

The rearrangement uses TRBV5-4 and TRBJ2-4; 9 positions match TRBD1. Germline assignment: CDR1 SGHNT and CDR2 YYREEE (reference sequence). This CDR3 spans 16 amino acids. After removal of 4 bases from V and 0 bases from J, the junction contained 5 bases not matched to a gene. The CDR3 nucleotides are TGTGCCAGCAGCGCCGGACAGGGGATAGCCAAAAACATTCAGTACTTC. Translation: CASSAGQGIAKNIQYF.

Only one count was recorded for this clone. The chain uses TRBV27 and TRBJ2-7; 7 nucleotides align to TRBD1. CDR3 length: 15 amino acids. CDR1 and CDR2 from the germline V gene are MNHEY and SMNVEV (reference sequence). After removal of 6 bases from V and 2 bases from J, the junction contained 10 bases not matched to a gene. The CDR3 is CASSLNRQGAYEQYF. Here the CDR3 DNA reads TGTGCCAGCAGCTTGAATCGACAGGGAGCCTACGAGCAGTACTTC.

This clone has only a few counts. The chain couples TRBV2 to TRBJ2-1; D is unresolved. The CDR3 has 14 residues. Germline V gene sequence: CDR1 SNHLY, CDR2 FYNNEI. The V gene lost 4 bases and the J gene lost 4 bases, with 11 bases spanning the gap. The CDR3 reads CASSGLSQYNEQFF. The CDR3 DNA sequence: TGTGCCAGCAGTGGTTTGTCACAGTACAATGAGCAGTTCTTC.

This chain uses TRBV11-2 with TRBJ2-5, with D maybe TRBD2 (7 bases). The CDR3 is 14 amino acids. Trimming shortened V by 0 bases and J by 9 bases, and 14 bases separated the two germline ends. Looked up from germline, CDR1 is SGHAT and CDR2 is FQNNGV. CDR3: CASSLEAGAGAQYF. In DNA, the CDR3 is TGTGCCAGCAGCTTAGAGGCGGGGGCAGGGGCCCAGTACTTC.

This chain connects TRBV5-4 to TRBJ1-6; D not certain. The ends were cut back, 3 bases at V and 0 bases at J, with 13 bases in the middle. The CDR3 length is 17 residues. CDR1 SGHNT and CDR2 YYREEE come from the germline V gene (reference sequence). CDR3 sequence (DNA): TGTGCCAGCAGCTCGCCCGGGGAGAGCTCCTATAATTCACCCCTCCACTTT. Translated: CASSSPGESSYNSPLHF.

CDR3 protein: CASTPIGGEQFF. DNA of the CDR3: TGTGCCAGCACCCCGATTGGAGGTGAGCAGTTCTTC. This rearrangement joins TRBV6-5 to TRBJ2-1; weak D call: TRBD2 (5 bases). The CDR3 sequence is 12 residues long. In germline, CDR1 is MNHEY, CDR2 SVGAGI. The V and J ends lost 7 bases and 9 bases respectively, with 13 bases between them.

The J gene is TRBJ2-5, the V gene TRBV5-5, with D possibly matching TRBD2 (7 bases). The CDR3 loop spans 15 amino acids. Germline V gene sequence: CDR1 SGHKS, CDR2 YYEKEE (reference sequence). V gave up 3 bases and J gave up 5 bases, with 17 bases separating them. This CDR3 reads CASSSAVGGGETQYF. The CDR3 DNA reads TGTGCCAGCAGCTCCGCTGTAGGGGGAGGGGAGACCCAGTACTTC.

The chain carries TRBV4-1 and TRBJ2-5; 11 nucleotides align to TRBD2. V gave up 4 bases and J gave up 4 bases; unmatched junction bases: 5. Germline V lookup: CDR1 MGHRA, CDR2 YSYEKL. CDR3 length equals 15 residues. The CDR3 nucleotides read TGCGCCAGCAGCCCCGTAGCGGGGGGGCTAGAGACCCAGTACTTC. Translated: CASSPVAGGLETQYF.

This clone was observed a few times. The genes are TRBV11-2 and TRBJ2-1; the match to TRBD1 covers 10 bases. Per the germline V gene, CDR1 is SGHAT and CDR2 is FQNNGV. CDR3 size: 17 residues. Unmatched junction bases numbered 12, after V lost 6 bases and J lost 4 bases. CDR3 sequence reads: CASRSDRGLLSYNEQFF. The CDR3 region has the DNA TGTGCCAGCAGGTCTGACAGGGGGCTTCTATCTTACAATGAGCAGTTCTTC.

V usage is TRBV5-6 and J usage is TRBJ2-5; TRBD1 matches 10 bases. This CDR3 is 16 amino acids long. J gave up 0 bases and V 4 bases, and 6 bases lay outside the gene matches. From germline, CDR1 is SGHDT and CDR2 YYEEEE. The CDR3 sequence is CASSTGQGVYQETQYF. CDR3 coding DNA: TGTGCCAGCAGCACCGGACAGGGGGTGTACCAAGAGACCCAGTACTTC.

As to this clone: The junction does not match germline at one end; this may be a read error. V gene TRBV7-9 combines with J gene TRBJ2-1, with a possible D match to TRBD1 (6 bases). This CDR3 spans 14 amino acids. The germline CDR1 and CDR2 sequences are SEHNR and FQNEAQ (reference sequence). The CDR3 coding sequence is TGTTCCAGCAGCTCCGTGGGGGCGTACAATGAGCAGTTCTTC. Protein product: CSSSSVGAYNEQFF. The full variable domain, in which reference TRBV7-9 and TRBJ2-1 provide the parts outside the CDR3, is DTGVSQNPRHKITKRGQNVTFRCDPISEHNRLYWYRQTLGQGPEFLTYFQNEAQLEKSRLLSDRFSAERPKGSFSTLEIQRTEQGDSAMYLCSSSSVGAYNEQFFGPGTRLTVL.

CDR3 in DNA: TGCGCCAGCAGCGTCGGACACGAGAACACTGAAGCTTTCTTT. This translates into CASSVGHENTEAFF. The chain is built from TRBV4-1 and TRBJ1-1; a possible D gene is TRBD1 (5 bases). This CDR3 has 14 amino acids. Per the germline V gene, CDR1 is MGHRA and CDR2 is YSYEKL. V lost 5 bases, J lost 1 base, and 11 bases lay in between.

The table lists this clone with a few counts. The CDR3 DNA sequence: TGTGCCAGCACGAAGGACGGGACCTACGAGCAGTACTTC. Amino acids: CASTKDGTYEQYF. The chain couples TRBV6-1 to TRBJ2-7, with D perhaps matching TRBD2 (5 bases). This CDR3 contains 13 residues. V lost 7 bases and J 2 bases, leaving 12 bases between the germline ends. The germline V gene has CDR1 MNHNS and CDR2 SASEGT.

This clone was detected a few times. This chain uses TRBV18 with TRBJ1-1; a possible D gene is TRBD1 (6 bases). The CDR3 loop spans 15 amino acids. Germline CDR1 KGHSH, CDR2 LQKENI. The V and J ends lost 3 bases and 1 base respectively, with 12 bases between them. The CDR3 DNA sequence: TGTGCCAGCTCACCGAGGACAGTATCGAACACTGAAGCTTTCTTT. It translates to CASSPRTVSNTEAFF.

The sample holds one count of this clone. Other nucleotide sequences in the sample specify the same CDR3. This sequence joins TRBV5-1 and TRBJ2-6; 7 nucleotides agree with TRBD1. V lost 0 bases to trimming and J lost 4 bases; unmatched junction nucleotides: 4. The germline gives CDR1 SGHRS, CDR2 YFSETQ. The CDR3 has 16 amino acids. CDR3 in amino acids: CASSLEGASGANVLTF. The CDR3 DNA is TGCGCCAGCAGCTTGGAGGGGGCGAGCGGGGCCAACGTCCTGACTTTC.

This chain joins TRBV7-3 and TRBJ2-7; tentative D call: TRBD2 (5 bases). The CDR3 has 15 residues. V was clipped by 5 bases and J by 2 bases, with 16 bases between them. Germline CDR1 and CDR2: SGHTA and FQGTGA. DNA for the CDR3: TGTGCCAGCAGCCCCTCCCCGGGATCGGCCTACGAGCAGTACTTC. It codes for CASSPSPGSAYEQYF.

The chain is built from TRBV19 and TRBJ2-5, with D possibly matching TRBD2 (7 bases). This CDR3 contains 17 residues. CDR1 LNHDA and CDR2 SQIVND come from the germline V gene (reference sequence). The germline V and J ends were trimmed by 4 bases and 1 base, with 19 bases remaining between them. CDR3 nucleotides: TGTGCCAGTAGTAGCCAAGGTGGGGGCGGGGGCCAAGAGACCCAGTACTTC. Amino acids: CASSSQGGGGGQETQYF.

This clone was detected only once. The chain employs TRBV12-5 and TRBJ2-3; 9 bases are a match to TRBD1. The V gene's germline CDR1 is LGHNT and CDR2 FRNRAP. The V segment lost 8 bases and the J segment 5 bases; nucleotides outside the gene matches: 8. This CDR3 is built from 14 residues. The CDR3 nucleotides read TGTGCTAGTTCCCGGGGGACAGGGATAGATACGCAGTATTTT. Its protein is CASSRGTGIDTQYF.

The chain uses TRBV6-5 and TRBJ2-7; D gene ambiguous. The CDR3 totals 14 residues. Looked up from germline, CDR1 is MNHEY and CDR2 is SVGAGI. V was shortened by 6 bases and J by 0 bases, with 12 bases between the two germline ends. CDR3 bases: TGTGCCAGCAGCCCAGAAACATTCTCCTACGAGCAGTACTTC. Its translation: CASSPETFSYEQYF.

The chain joins TRBV7-2 to TRBJ2-7; 8 bases map to TRBD2. This CDR3 has 15 residues. Germline V CDR1 and CDR2: SGHTA, FQGNSA. After removal of 5 bases from V and 0 bases from J, the junction contained 6 bases not matched to a gene. In DNA form, the CDR3 reads TGTGCCAGCAGCCTACTAGCGGCGCTCTCCTACGAGCAGTACTTC. It translates to CASSLLAALSYEQYF.

This chain joins TRBV19 and TRBJ1-1; possible D gene TRBD1, 5 bases. V lost 3 bases and J 0 bases, leaving 8 bases between the germline ends. Germline assignment: CDR1 LNHDA and CDR2 SQIVND (reference sequence). CDR3 length equals 14 residues. The CDR3 reads CASSIPGLNTEAFF. The CDR3 bases are TGTGCCAGTAGTATCCCAGGGTTGAACACTGAAGCTTTCTTT.

About this clone: Sequence at one end of the junction differs from germline and may be a read error. The chain joins TRBV11-2 to TRBJ2-4, with 9 bases fitting TRBD2. The CDR3 runs 14 residues. CDR1 SGHAT and CDR2 FQNNGV come from the germline V gene. CDR3 sequence reads: CASSSRLAANIRYF. The CDR3, as DNA: TGTGCCAGCAGCTCCAGACTAGCGGCAAACATTCGGTACTTC.

This clone has a handful of counts. V usage is TRBV28 and J usage is TRBJ2-7; D not resolved. The CDR3 extends over 12 amino acids. V lost 3 bases, J lost 4 bases, and 7 bases lay in between. Germline V gene sequence: CDR1 MDHEN, CDR2 SYDVKM. CDR3 loop: CASSFTTYEQYF. The CDR3 bases are TGTGCCAGCAGTTTCACCACTTACGAGCAGTACTTC. Complete variable domain (other parts from reference TRBV28 and TRBJ2-7): DVKVTQSSRYLVKRTGEKVFLECVQDMDHENMFWYRQDPGLGLRLIYFSYDVKMKEKGDIPEGYSVSREKKERFSLILESASTNQTSMYLCASSFTTYEQYFGPGTRLTVT.